This is a list of T cell receptor beta chains from one sample in a study of early T cells in non-severe SARS-CoV-2 infection. TCRdb reprocessed the 5' RACE reads with MiXCR, giving one entry per CDR3 protein. Of tens of thousands of distinct CDR3 sequences in the sample, 11% were seen once. Sequencing input: whole blood. These TCRs come from an adult who was a healthcare worker with PCR-confirmed SARS-CoV-2 infection or an uninfected control (not recorded which). The CDR3 runs from the conserved cysteine through the conserved F or W. Fields, in order: clone size, J gene, D gene, V gene, CDR3 protein, CDR3 DNA. A D gene is named only where the DNA matches it firmly. Clone size is stated in some rows and not others, as once, few, many or a class when expanded.

abundance: few
j_gene: TRBJ2-2
d_gene: TRBD1
v_gene: TRBV5-1
CDR3aa: CASSPLPGTGNTGELFF
CDR3nt: TGCGCCAGCAGCCCCCTGCCGGGGACAGGGAACACCGGGGAGCTGTTTTTT

abundance: once
j_gene: TRBJ2-2
d_gene: .
v_gene: TRBV7-9
CDR3aa: CASSPYGTGELFF
CDR3nt: TGTGCCAGCAGCCCCTACGGCACCGGGGAGCTGTTTTTT

abundance: .
j_gene: TRBJ1-2
d_gene: .
v_gene: TRBV3-1
CDR3aa: CASSQERDGYGYTF
CDR3nt: TGTGCCAGCAGCCAAGAACGAGATGGCTATGGCTACACCTTC

abundance: many
j_gene: TRBJ2-2
d_gene: TRBD1
v_gene: TRBV24-1
CDR3aa: CAISPGTGLGELFF
CDR3nt: TGTGCCATCAGTCCTGGGACAGGGCTCGGGGAGCTGTTTTTT

abundance: few
j_gene: TRBJ2-7
d_gene: .
v_gene: TRBV3-1
CDR3aa: CASSQIRGGYEQYF
CDR3nt: TGTGCCAGCAGCCAAATACGGGGCGGCTACGAGCAGTACTTC

abundance: few
j_gene: TRBJ2-7
d_gene: .
v_gene: TRBV15
CDR3aa: CATSSRKTGTYEQYF
CDR3nt: TGTGCCACCAGCAGTAGGAAGACAGGCACCTACGAGCAGTACTTC

abundance: few
j_gene: TRBJ2-2
d_gene: .
v_gene: TRBV6-1
CDR3aa: CASSEQGRPGELFF
CDR3nt: TGTGCCAGCAGTGAGCAGGGGAGGCCCGGGGAGCTGTTTTTT

abundance: many
j_gene: TRBJ1-6
d_gene: TRBD1
v_gene: TRBV20-1
CDR3aa: CSASRRTGGNSPLHF
CDR3nt: TGCAGTGCCAGTCGGAGGACAGGGGGTAATTCACCCCTCCACTTT

abundance: .
j_gene: TRBJ2-1
d_gene: .
v_gene: TRBV5-1
CDR3aa: CASSLDVSQQFF
CDR3nt: TGCGCCAGCAGCTTGGATGTTAGTCAACAGTTCTTC

abundance: few
j_gene: TRBJ1-5
d_gene: .
v_gene: TRBV28
CDR3aa: CASSLASYNQPQHF
CDR3nt: TGTGCCAGCAGCTTGGCCTCATACAATCAGCCCCAGCATTTT

abundance: medium-sized
j_gene: TRBJ2-1
d_gene: .
v_gene: TRBV29-1
CDR3aa: CSVVRAGVILTGTMSYNEQFF
CDR3nt: TGCAGCGTTGTTAGGGCAGGGGTTATACTCACCGGGACTATGTCCTACAATGAGCAGTTCTTC

abundance: .
j_gene: TRBJ2-3
d_gene: .
v_gene: TRBV5-1
CDR3aa: CASSPDVGTDTQYF
CDR3nt: TGCGCCAGCAGCCCGGACGTCGGCACAGATACGCAGTATTTT

abundance: few
j_gene: TRBJ1-2
d_gene: .
v_gene: TRBV15
CDR3aa: CATSNGYGYTF
CDR3nt: TGTGCCACCAGCAATGGCTATGGCTACACCTTC

abundance: .
j_gene: TRBJ1-1
d_gene: TRBD1
v_gene: TRBV3-1
CDR3aa: CASSQTAGGTGAFF
CDR3nt: TGTGCCAGCAGCCAAACGGCAGGGGGTACTGGAGCTTTCTTT

abundance: many
j_gene: TRBJ2-7
d_gene: .
v_gene: TRBV6-5
CDR3aa: CASRPQGVYEQYF
CDR3nt: TGTGCCAGCAGACCTCAGGGAGTCTACGAGCAGTACTTC

abundance: .
j_gene: TRBJ2-1
d_gene: .
v_gene: TRBV6-1
CDR3aa: CASTGVARGDYNEQFF
CDR3nt: TGTGCCAGCACGGGCGTGGCTAGAGGAGACTACAATGAGCAGTTCTTC